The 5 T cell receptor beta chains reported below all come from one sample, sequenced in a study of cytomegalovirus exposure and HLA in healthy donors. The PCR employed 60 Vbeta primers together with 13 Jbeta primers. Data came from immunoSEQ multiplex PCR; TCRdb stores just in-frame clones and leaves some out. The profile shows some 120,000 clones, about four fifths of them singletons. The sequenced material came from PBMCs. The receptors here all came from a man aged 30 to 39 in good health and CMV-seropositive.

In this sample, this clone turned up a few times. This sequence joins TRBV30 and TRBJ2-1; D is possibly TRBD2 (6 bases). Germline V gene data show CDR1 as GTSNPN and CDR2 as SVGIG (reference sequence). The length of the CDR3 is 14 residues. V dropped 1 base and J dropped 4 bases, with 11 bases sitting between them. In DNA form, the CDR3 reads TGTGCCTGGAGTGCCGGGGGTAGATACAATGAGCAGTTCTTC. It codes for CAWSAGGRYNEQFF.

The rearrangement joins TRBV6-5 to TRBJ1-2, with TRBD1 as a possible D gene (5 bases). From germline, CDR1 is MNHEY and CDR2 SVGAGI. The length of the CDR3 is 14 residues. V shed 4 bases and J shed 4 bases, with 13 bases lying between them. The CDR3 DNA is TGTGCCAGCAGTTCGGGCAGGGAATCCTATGGCTACACCTTC. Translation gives CASSSGRESYGYTF.

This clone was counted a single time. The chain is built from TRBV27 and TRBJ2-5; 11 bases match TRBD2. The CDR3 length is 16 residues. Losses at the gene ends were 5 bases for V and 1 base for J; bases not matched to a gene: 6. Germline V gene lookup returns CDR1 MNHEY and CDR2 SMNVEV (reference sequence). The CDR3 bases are TGTGCCAGCAGTGTAATCGGGACTAGCGGCCAAGAGACCCAGTACTTC. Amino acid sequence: CASSVIGTSGQETQYF.

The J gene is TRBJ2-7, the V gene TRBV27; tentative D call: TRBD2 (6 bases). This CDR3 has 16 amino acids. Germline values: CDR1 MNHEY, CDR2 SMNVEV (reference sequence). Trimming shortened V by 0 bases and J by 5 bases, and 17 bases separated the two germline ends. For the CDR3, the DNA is TGTGCCAGCAGTTTATCTCCAGGGACTGGATTCGACGAGCAGTACTTC. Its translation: CASSLSPGTGFDEQYF.

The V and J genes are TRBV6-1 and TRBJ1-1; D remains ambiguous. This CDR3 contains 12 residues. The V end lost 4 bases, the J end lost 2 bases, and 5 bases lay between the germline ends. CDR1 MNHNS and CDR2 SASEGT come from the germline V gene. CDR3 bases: TGTGCCAGCAGTGTCTTTAACACTGAAGCTTTCTTT. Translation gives CASSVFNTEAFF.